Presented here are 2 T cell receptor beta chains from one specimen sequenced in a study of lymphopenia after photon versus proton radiotherapy. The table came from immunoSEQ multiplex PCR; TCRdb's copy has only in-frame clones and leaves some out. Here the sample spans some 70,000 clones, over 70% being singletons. Sequences were derived from peripheral blood, sampled from a patient treated with proton-based radiotherapy. All receptors derive from a man older than 75 with esophageal cancer.

The chain has TRBV9 and TRBJ2-2, with D perhaps TRBD1 (6 bases). V shed 0 bases and J shed 5 bases, with 14 bases lying between them. Germline CDR1 and CDR2: SGDLS and YYNGEE. The CDR3 runs 16 residues. For the CDR3, the DNA is TGTGCCAGCAGCGTAGGAGACAGGTTAAGGACCGGGGAGCTGTTTTTT. Translation gives CASSVGDRLRTGELFF.

This clone was detected a few times. This CDR3 reads CASSLASYGPYEQYF. CDR3 sequence (DNA): TGTGCCAGCAGTTTGGCTTCGTACGGGCCCTACGAGCAGTACTTC. The rearrangement uses TRBV27 and TRBJ2-7; no reliable D call. The V and J ends lost 3 bases and 2 bases respectively, with 14 bases between them. This CDR3 is built from 15 residues. Germline V gene lookup returns CDR1 MNHEY and CDR2 SMNVEV (reference sequence).